This T cell receptor beta chain was recorded in a study of cytomegalovirus exposure and HLA in healthy donors. Vbeta (60) and Jbeta (13) primers were used in the PCR. The repertoire was sequenced with immunoSEQ multiplex PCR; TCRdb's copy has only in-frame clones and lacks some. The data contain more than 120,000 clones, about 84% of them singletons. Study outcomes and limitations: Some V segments, TRBV6-2 and TRBV6-3 among them, were indistinguishable and were therefore excluded. The study put 150 to 200 TCR beta chains on its list as cytomegalovirus-associated. Cytomegalovirus status was reportedly diagnosed by the classifier with high sensitivity and specificity. Upon later analysis, HLA-associated TCR beta chains proved more clonally expanded than other, equally common chains.

The germline V gene has CDR1 SEHNR and CDR2 FQNEAQ (reference sequence). The CDR3 length is 15 residues. This clone appeared a single time. Its antigen is unknown. The junction does not match germline at one end; this may be a read error. The receptor comes from a woman aged 40 to 50 in good health and CMV-seropositive. The chain uses TRBV7-9 and TRBJ2-3; D not resolved. Sequencing was carried out using PBMCs. Here the CDR3 DNA reads TGTTCCAGCAGCCCCCAAATAGCCCCCACAGATACGCAGTATTTT. Translation: CSSSPQIAPTDTQYF.